The present TCR beta chain was sequenced within a study of cytomegalovirus exposure and HLA in healthy donors. Study-level points and caveats: When a later analysis compared HLA-associated TCR beta chains with equally common others, the HLA-associated chains turned out to be more clonally expanded and to have lower generation probabilities. A later analysis by the authors found several of the most significant clusters apparently linked to common viral pathogens.

Germline V lookup: CDR1 GTSNPN, CDR2 SVGIG (reference sequence). With V trimmed by 3 bases and J by 7 bases, 3 bases remained unmatched. This CDR3 contains 14 residues. Turning to this clone: What it binds is unknown.

Regarding donors, all were healthy bone marrow donors. Primers: 60 Vbeta forward and 13 Jbeta reverse. TCRdb's copy holds only in-frame clones and misses some; the assay was immunoSEQ multiplex PCR. The sample consists of about 130,000 clones, approximately 84% of them appearing once. V and J are TRBV30 and TRBJ2-7; TRBD2 matches 16 bases. The sequencing input was PBMCs. The sequence came from a young woman in good health and CMV-seronegative. The CDR3: CAWSPGLAGGEQYF. The CDR3 DNA reads TGTGCCTGGAGCCCGGGACTAGCGGGAGGGGAGCAGTACTTC. Variable domain in full (rest from reference TRBV30 and TRBJ2-7): SQTIHQWPATLVQPVGSPLSLECTVEGTSNPNLYWYRQAAGRGLQLLFYSVGIGQISSEVPQNLSASRPQDRQFILSSKKLLLSDSGFYLCAWSPGLAGGEQYFGPGTRLTVT.